Listed below are T cell receptor beta chains from one sample, sequenced in a study of CXCR3-negative and CXCR3-positive naive CD8 T cells. TCRdb re-analyzed the 5' RACE reads; it lists each CDR3 protein once, without DNA. The data show under 85,000 distinct CDR3 sequences, and the top ten clones hold more than 1.5%. The specimen sequenced was naive CXCR3- CD8+ T cells from blood. These receptors all stem from a human donor in good health. Some clones in this sample may be carry-over from other donors' samples. Each CDR3 is given with its conserved first and last residue.

v_gene	j_gene	CDR3aa
TRBV25-1	TRBJ2-5	CASSGEVQETQYF
TRBV7-9	TRBJ1-4	CASSLGLNEKLFF
TRBV6-6	TRBJ2-5	CASSWDRGQETQYF
TRBV12-3/TRBV12-4	TRBJ2-7	CASSSGLAGGYEQYF
TRBV10-3	TRBJ2-7	CAGGTGPDEQYF
TRBV9	TRBJ1-5	CASGSGDYSNQPQHF
TRBV10-3	TRBJ2-3	CAITPGLGADTQYF
TRBV4-1	TRBJ2-3	CASTPGASTSTDTQYF
TRBV7-9	TRBJ2-2	CASSPWTGTNTGELFF
TRBV7-9	TRBJ1-1	CASSYQETEAFF
TRBV4-3	TRBJ2-3	CASSPGLAGGRSDTQYF
TRBV29-1	TRBJ2-7	CSVEEQESYEQYF
TRBV9	TRBJ1-1	CASSVGTAWGGTEAFF
TRBV7-9	TRBJ2-7	CASSAAGRAYEQYF
TRBV5-6	TRBJ2-7	CASSLVGSPYEQYF
TRBV4-1	TRBJ2-1	CASSRPMDEQFF
TRBV4-3	TRBJ2-7	CASSQDRGGTTYEQYF
TRBV10-1	TRBJ2-7	CASMIGLAETYEQYF
TRBV28	TRBJ2-6	CASRDPSGANVLTF
TRBV3-1	TRBJ2-5	CASSNGLAGGNQETQYF
TRBV15	TRBJ2-5	CATSRLARQETQYF
TRBV5-1	TRBJ2-1	CASSLGGRVDEQFF
TRBV6-6	TRBJ2-7	CASSTTGPNPYEQYF
TRBV29-1	TRBJ2-4	CSVGTENIQYF
TRBV4-3	TRBJ1-1	CASSQDQRGWTEAFF
TRBV21-1	TRBJ2-1	CATDPEFTSGGPNNEQFF
TRBV4-2	TRBJ2-7	CASSQEPSGGMGSYEQYF
TRBV2	TRBJ2-1	CASKRVLTNEQFF
TRBV9	TRBJ1-1	CASSVVGQNTEAFF
TRBV2	TRBJ1-1	CASVQGMNTEAFF
TRBV29-1	TRBJ1-1	CSVEDKYGNTEAFF
TRBV12-3/TRBV12-4	TRBJ2-7	CASRGQVTYEQYF
TRBV29-1	TRBJ2-7	CSVAGGWSSYEQYF
TRBV28	TRBJ2-7	CASSGGQGLSYEQYF